This T cell receptor beta chain was observed in a study of shared clonotypes between healthy human individuals. Overall study context: Used for every donor were three CD4 naive, three CD4 memory, two CD8 naive and one CD8 memory plate.

With 5 bases clipped from V and 2 bases from J, the junction kept 7 bases outside the gene matches. The V gene's germline CDR1 is SGHAT and CDR2 FQNNGV. This CDR3 spans 15 amino acids. Repertoires were generated with immunoSEQ multiplex PCR, while TCRdb's copy carries only in-frame clones and drops some. The table has some 700,000 clones, around 90% seen once. J is TRBJ1-2 and V is TRBV11-2, with 8 bases aligning to TRBD1. The TCR originated in a man aged 18 to 35 in good health. Some clones in this sample may be carry-over from other donors' samples. Sequenced sample: memory CD8+ T cells from PBMCs. Stated subset: CD45RO+ cells pooled with CCR7-negative TemRA cells. The CDR3 reads CASSPAGQENYGYTF. In DNA, the CDR3 is TGTGCCAGCAGCCCCGCGGGACAGGAGAACTATGGCTACACCTTC.